These 26 T cell receptor beta chains were sequenced from one sample in a study of vaccination and CD4 T cells after COVID-19. Via MiXCR, TCRdb re-called the PCR reads, giving one row per CDR3 protein. The sample has roughly 14,000 distinct CDR3 sequences; less than 70% are singletons. The sequences come from CD4+ T cells from blood, collected after SARS-CoV-2 vaccination. The receptors were gathered from a human donor who had recovered from COVID-19.

This chain connects TRBV20-1 to TRBJ2-7; D possibly corresponds to TRBD2 (6 bases). Germline CDR1 DFQATT, CDR2 SNEGSKA (reference sequence). The CDR3 runs 12 residues. V was pared by 1 base and J by 7 bases, with 11 bases between. The CDR3 loop is CSARAASEEQYF. The CDR3 DNA sequence: TGCAGTGCTAGAGCGGCTAGCGAGGAGCAGTACTTC.

The chain couples TRBV28 to TRBJ2-3, with 7 positions matching TRBD1. This CDR3 is built from 15 residues. V dropped 2 bases and J dropped 1; count of bases not matched to a gene: 3. The germline CDR1 and CDR2 sequences are MDHEN and SYDVKM. The CDR3 loop reads CASSLGDSRTDTQYF. CDR3 nucleotides: TGTGCCAGCAGTTTAGGGGACAGCCGCACAGATACGCAGTATTTT. Full variable domain (missing parts from reference TRBV28 and TRBJ2-3): DVKVTQSSRYLVKRTGEKVFLECVQDMDHENMFWYRQDPGLGLRLIYFSYDVKMKEKGDIPEGYSVSREKKERFSLILESASTNQTSMYLCASSLGDSRTDTQYFGPGTRLTVL.

This sequence joins TRBV7-3 and TRBJ2-2; the D call may be TRBD1 or TRBD2 (6 bases each). Trimming stripped 1 base from V and 4 bases from J, with 19 bases between. The CDR3 is 18 residues long. The germline gives CDR1 SGHTA, CDR2 FQGTGA. The CDR3 reads CASSLKGGSTRGTGELFF. CDR3 bases: TGTGCCAGCAGCTTAAAGGGGGGTTCTACCCGTGGCACCGGGGAGCTGTTTTTT.

V and J are TRBV6-5 and TRBJ2-6, with D hard to call. This CDR3 is built from 15 residues. The V end was cut by 2 bases, the J end by 0 bases, with 5 bases between. The V gene's germline CDR1 is MNHEY and CDR2 SVGAGI. This chain's CDR3 is CASSYVASGANVLTF. In DNA form, the CDR3 reads TGTGCCAGCAGTTACGTCGCCTCTGGGGCCAACGTCCTGACTTTC.

The J gene is TRBJ2-3, the V gene TRBV28; D may be TRBD2 (6 bases). CDR1 is MDHEN, CDR2 SYDVKM, per germline. The CDR3 length is 14 residues. The V and J ends lost 2 bases and 0 bases respectively, with 6 bases between them. DNA of the CDR3: TGTGCCAGCAGTTTAGGAGGGAGCACAGATACGCAGTATTTT. Translating it yields CASSLGGSTDTQYF. The complete variable domain, with remaining parts taken from reference TRBV28 and TRBJ2-3, reads DVKVTQSSRYLVKRTGEKVFLECVQDMDHENMFWYRQDPGLGLRLIYFSYDVKMKEKGDIPEGYSVSREKKERFSLILESASTNQTSMYLCASSLGGSTDTQYFGPGTRLTVL.

The CDR3 region has the DNA TGTGCCATGGACAGTCGCAATCAGCCCCAGCATTTT. The encoded protein is CAMDSRNQPQHF. The J gene is TRBJ1-5, the V gene TRBV2; D may be TRBD1 (6 bases). This CDR3 contains 12 residues. V dropped 10 bases and J dropped 2 bases, with 9 bases sitting between them. CDR1 and CDR2 from the germline V gene are SNHLY and FYNNEI. The full variable domain, with the rest looked up from reference TRBV2 and TRBJ1-5, is EPEVTQTPSHQVTQMGQEVILRCVPISNHLYFYWYRQILGQKVEFLVSFYNNEISEKSEIFDDQFSVERPDGSNFTLKIRSTKLEDSAMYFCAMDSRNQPQHFGDGTRLSIL.

The J gene is TRBJ1-5, the V gene TRBV6-2 or TRBV6-3, with D unclear. The ends were cut back, 4 bases at V and 5 bases at J, with 6 bases in the middle. The CDR3 has 12 amino acids. Germline V lookup: CDR1 MNHEY, CDR2 SVGEGT. The DNA for the CDR3 is TGTGCCAGCAGTTGGCAGCATCAGCCCCAGCATTTT. Its protein is CASSWQHQPQHF.

V gene TRBV28 combines with J gene TRBJ2-7; D unresolved. Germline V gives CDR1 MDHEN, CDR2 SYDVKM. The CDR3 sequence is 12 residues long. With 7 bases removed from V and 0 bases from J, the gap between germline ends came to 7 bases. The CDR3 region is CASIGYSYEQYF. In nucleotides, the CDR3 is TGTGCCAGCATCGGATACTCCTACGAGCAGTACTTC. Full variable domain (rest looked up from reference TRBV28 and TRBJ2-7): DVKVTQSSRYLVKRTGEKVFLECVQDMDHENMFWYRQDPGLGLRLIYFSYDVKMKEKGDIPEGYSVSREKKERFSLILESASTNQTSMYLCASIGYSYEQYFGPGTRLTVT.

The V call is TRBV10-2, the J call TRBJ2-5; D unresolved. Looked up from germline, CDR1 is WSHSY and CDR2 is SAAADI. The CDR3 extends over 11 amino acids. Trimming pared 6 bases from V and 5 bases from J, leaving 7 bases between. The CDR3 region has the DNA TGCGCCAGCAGAGTCGGTGAGACCCAGTACTTC. This sequence encodes CASRVGETQYF.

The chain joins TRBV6-1 to TRBJ2-5; TRBD1 agrees at 8 bases. The germline gives CDR1 MNHNS, CDR2 SASEGT. The CDR3 runs 13 residues. Trimming took 9 bases from V and 0 from J; bases not matched to a gene: 3. The DNA of the CDR3 is TGTGCCAGTGGACAGGGCCACCAAGAGACCCAGTACTTC. The encoded protein is CASGQGHQETQYF.

V gene TRBV7-6 combines with J gene TRBJ2-1, with 10 bases fitting TRBD2. CDR1 and CDR2 from the germline V gene are SGHVS and FNYEAQ. The CDR3 has 15 amino acids. The ends lost 3 bases at V and 4 bases at J; junction bases unmatched: 3. The CDR3 protein is CASSLRTSGYNEQFF. The CDR3 region has the DNA TGTGCCAGCAGCTTGCGGACTAGCGGATACAATGAGCAGTTCTTC.

The chain has TRBV15 and TRBJ2-3, with a weak D call TRBD2 (6 bases). The germline V and J ends were trimmed by 2 bases and 1 base, with 25 bases remaining between them. The CDR3 is made up of 20 amino acids. CDR1 is LNHNV and CDR2 is YYDKDF in the germline V gene (reference sequence). CDR3 residues: CATSRRHRGGTGAGTDTQYF. In DNA, the CDR3 is TGTGCCACCAGCAGAAGACACCGTGGAGGAACGGGAGCAGGCACAGATACGCAGTATTTT.

Worth noting for this clonotype: One end of the junction is discordant with germline, which a read error may explain. V is TRBV19 and J is TRBJ2-3, with 13 bases aligning to TRBD2. Germline lookup yields CDR1 LNHDA and CDR2 SQIVND (reference sequence). The CDR3 totals 16 residues. CDR3 nucleotide sequence: TGTGCCAGTAGTCTAGAGGGACTAGCGGGGACAGATACGCAGTATTTT. This translates into CASSLEGLAGTDTQYF.

The rearrangement uses TRBV7-2 and TRBJ2-5; D is ambiguous. This CDR3 has 12 residues. Germline assignment: CDR1 SGHTA and CDR2 FQGNSA. V lost 1 base to trimming and J lost 7 bases, with 7 bases between them. For the CDR3, the DNA is TGTGCCAGCAGCTTAGTTGTGGGGACCCAGTACTTC. It codes for CASSLVVGTQYF.

The rearrangement joins TRBV28 to TRBJ2-7, with D possibly being TRBD1 or TRBD2 (5 bases each). Germline V gives CDR1 MDHEN, CDR2 SYDVKM. The V end lost 7 bases, the J end lost 5 bases, and 18 bases lay between the germline ends. The CDR3 consists of 14 residues. CDR3 nucleotides: TGTGCCAGCACCGGGGCCAGAACGGTCCACGAGCAGTACTTC. The encoded protein is CASTGARTVHEQYF.

This chain joins TRBV7-2 and TRBJ2-5; no firm D call. CDR3 length: 13 residues. Germline CDR1 is SGHTA and CDR2 is FQGNSA. Trimming removed 3 bases from V and 5 bases from J, with 10 bases in between. CDR3 nucleotides: TGTGCCAGCAGCTTCCTGATGGGGGAGACCCAGTACTTC. Amino acid sequence: CASSFLMGETQYF.

The chain combines TRBV9 with TRBJ2-2, with 8 bases matching TRBD2. From germline, CDR1 is SGDLS and CDR2 YYNGEE. The CDR3 has 14 amino acids. V lost 6 bases and J lost 5; bases outside the gene matches: 6. The CDR3 DNA follows: TGTGCCAGCAATCCGGGACTAGGGACCGGGGAGCTGTTTTTT. Its translation is CASNPGLGTGELFF.

This clonotype was observed a single time. The chain carries TRBV6-1 and TRBJ2-2; D is uncertain. V gave up 1 base and J gave up 3 bases, with 6 bases separating them. The germline CDR1 and CDR2 sequences are MNHNS and SASEGT. This CDR3 region has 14 residues. CDR3 DNA: TGTGCCAGCAGTGAAGGGCCAGACACCGGGGAGCTGTTTTTT. Translated: CASSEGPDTGELFF.

The chain has TRBV6-2 or TRBV6-3 and TRBJ1-1; no definite D call. The CDR3 length is 12 residues. Germline values: CDR1 MNHEY, CDR2 SVGEGT. V lost 5 bases and J 11 bases, leaving 15 bases between the germline ends. DNA of the CDR3: TGTGCCAGCAGTCGCGGCGTGGGCGAGGCTTTCTTT. Its protein product is CASSRGVGEAFF.

This clonotype showed up just a few times. The rearrangement uses TRBV20-1 and TRBJ2-3, with D hard to call. CDR1 is DFQATT and CDR2 is SNEGSKA in the germline V gene (reference sequence). The CDR3 has 14 amino acids. V gave up 3 bases and J gave up 2 bases, with 12 bases separating them. In DNA, the CDR3 is TGCAGTGCTAGTGTCCGGAGTTCCACAGATACGCAGTATTTT. Protein sequence: CSASVRSSTDTQYF.

This chain links TRBV28 with TRBJ2-7; 9 nucleotides agree with TRBD2. The CDR3 totals 16 residues. The germline CDR1 and CDR2 sequences are MDHEN and SYDVKM. V was clipped by 2 bases and J by 6 bases; unmatched bases: 11. CDR3 sequence (DNA): TGTGCCAGCAGTTTAGGGGGTCCGGGACTAGCTTCCGAGCAGTACTTC. This encodes CASSLGGPGLASEQYF.

A word on this clonotype: A junction end diverges from the germline sequence, so it may reflect a read error. The V and J genes are TRBV7-2 and TRBJ1-2; 8 bases are shared with TRBD1. Germline assignment: CDR1 SGHTA and CDR2 FQGNSA. The CDR3 covers 13 residues. CDR3 sequence reads: CASSRTGNFGYTF. CDR3 coding DNA: TGTGCCAGCAGCAGGACAGGGAACTTTGGCTACACCTTC.

The chain carries TRBV30 and TRBJ2-3; tentative D call: TRBD2 (6 bases). Germline assignment: CDR1 GTSNPN and CDR2 SVGIG (reference sequence). Trimming cost V 3 bases and J 3 bases, with 13 bases left between them. The CDR3 length is 14 residues. Here the CDR3 reads CAWSPGVETDTQYF. The CDR3 DNA sequence: TGTGCCTGGAGCCCGGGAGTGGAGACAGATACGCAGTATTTT.

The V gene is TRBV7-9, the J gene TRBJ1-4, with TRBD1 matching 8 bases. CDR1 SEHNR and CDR2 FQNEAQ come from the germline V gene (reference sequence). The trim removed 11 bases at V and 0 bases at J, leaving 5 bases unmatched. CDR3 length: 14 amino acids. CDR3 sequence reads: CACSGGTTNEKLFF. CDR3 nucleotides: TGTGCCTGCTCAGGGGGCACAACTAATGAAAAACTGTTTTTT.

The chain combines TRBV24-1 with TRBJ2-2; 13 nucleotides agree with TRBD2. Trimming at V came to 4 bases and at J to 2 bases, leaving 3 bases not matched to a gene. CDR3 size: 17 residues. Per the germline V gene, CDR1 is KGHDR and CDR2 is SFDVKD. Written as DNA, the CDR3 is TGTGCCACCAGTGACCGACTAGCGGGGGGAAACACCGGGGAGCTGTTTTTT. The encoded protein is CATSDRLAGGNTGELFF.

This clonotype has only a few counts. V gene TRBV6-1 combines with J gene TRBJ1-5; tentatively, D is TRBD1 (6 bases). Germline assignment: CDR1 MNHNS and CDR2 SASEGT. Trimming removed 7 bases at V and 0 bases at J, with 19 bases between. The CDR3 is 17 residues long. The CDR3 region has the DNA TGTGCCAGCATATCCGCCAGGGGATTATATAGCAATCAGCCCCAGCATTTT. Translation: CASISARGLYSNQPQHF.